Below, 6 T cell receptor beta chains from the same sample are listed, as sequenced in a study of vaccination and CD4 T cells after COVID-19. The treatment here: roughly ten-day PBMC culture with coronavirus spike peptide pools or control peptides (ViraFEST assay). Cultured CD4+ T cell DNA underwent sequencing with the Oncomine TCR Beta short-read assay. TCRdb ran MiXCR on the PCR reads and lists one entry per CDR3 protein. The repertoire consists of under 20,000 distinct CDR3 sequences, with over 60% occurring once and the leading ten covering roughly a sixth. What these receptors recognize is not known. The material was CD4+ T cells from blood, cultured in vitro, obtained after SARS-CoV-2 vaccination. The receptors here all came from a human donor who received a COVID-19 vaccine.

This clonotype is labeled as large. V usage is TRBV7-9 and J usage is TRBJ1-1; TRBD1 is a possible D gene (5 bases). V dropped 1 base and J dropped 5 bases, with 17 bases sitting between them. The CDR3 consists of 16 residues. In germline, CDR1 is SEHNR, CDR2 FQNEAQ (reference sequence). The DNA for the CDR3 is TGTGCCAGCAGCTTAGACTCCGGGACGGGGCGGACTGAAGCTTTCTTT. Amino acids: CASSLDSGTGRTEAFF.

The rearrangement joins TRBV11-3 to TRBJ1-2; 9 nucleotides align to TRBD1. After removal of 6 bases from V and 6 bases from J, the junction contained 5 bases not matched to a gene. CDR3 length equals 13 residues. Germline assignment: CDR1 SGHNT and CDR2 YENEEA. CDR3 nucleotides: TGTGCCAGCAGTCCCACAGGGGGCCATGGCTACACCTTC. Translating it yields CASSPTGGHGYTF.

The V and J genes are TRBV6-4 and TRBJ2-1; D gene uncertain. The CDR3 sequence is 15 residues long. Trimming shortened V by 4 bases and J by 0 bases, and 10 bases separated the two germline ends. CDR1 is MRHNA and CDR2 is SNTAGT in the germline V gene. CDR3 sequence: CASSATDTSYNEQFF. The CDR3 DNA sequence: TGTGCCAGCAGTGCCACCGATACCTCCTACAATGAGCAGTTCTTC.

This clonotype has just one count. The genes are TRBV7-2 and TRBJ1-2; maybe TRBD1 (6 bases). V was clipped by 1 base and J by 2 bases, with 20 bases between them. Looked up from germline, CDR1 is SGHTA and CDR2 is FQGNSA. The CDR3 loop spans 18 amino acids. Here the CDR3 reads CASSLVGGGGGSNYGYTF. The DNA for the CDR3 is TGTGCCAGCAGCTTAGTAGGGGGGGGTGGGGGATCAAACTATGGCTACACCTTC. The full variable domain, in which reference TRBV7-2 and TRBJ1-2 provide the parts outside the CDR3, is GAGVSQSPSNKVTEKGKDVELRCDPISGHTALYWYRQSLGQGLEFLIYFQGNSAPDKSGLPSDRFSAERTGGSVSTLTIQRTQQEDSAVYLCASSLVGGGGGSNYGYTFGSGTRLTVV.

This clonotype was counted between two and nine times. The rearrangement uses TRBV7-8 and TRBJ1-2, with a weak D call TRBD1 (5 bases). This CDR3 has 15 amino acids. V shed 0 bases and J shed 4 bases, with 12 bases lying between them. CDR1 and CDR2 from the germline V gene are SGHVS and FQNEAQ. CDR3 sequence reads: CASSLARVVGYGYTF. The CDR3 DNA is TGTGCCAGCAGCTTAGCCAGGGTCGTAGGCTATGGCTACACCTTC.

This clonotype was seen only a few times. CDR3 in amino acids: CSALRWVAGDTDTQYF. Written as DNA, the CDR3 is TGCAGTGCACTGCGTTGGGTAGCGGGGGACACAGATACGCAGTATTTT. The V and J genes are TRBV20-1 and TRBJ2-3, with 9 bases identical to TRBD2. The V segment lost 6 bases and the J segment 2 bases; nucleotides outside the gene matches: 12. This CDR3 region has 16 residues. Germline V CDR1 and CDR2: DFQATT, SNEGSKA (reference sequence).